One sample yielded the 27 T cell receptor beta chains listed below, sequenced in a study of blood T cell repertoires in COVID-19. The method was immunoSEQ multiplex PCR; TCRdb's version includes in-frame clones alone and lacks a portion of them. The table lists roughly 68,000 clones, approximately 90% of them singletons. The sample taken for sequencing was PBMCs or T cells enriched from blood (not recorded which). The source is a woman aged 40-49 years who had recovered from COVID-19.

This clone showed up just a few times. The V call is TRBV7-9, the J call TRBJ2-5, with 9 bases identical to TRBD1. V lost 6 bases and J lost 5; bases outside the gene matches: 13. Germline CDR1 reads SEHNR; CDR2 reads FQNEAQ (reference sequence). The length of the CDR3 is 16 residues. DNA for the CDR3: TGTGCCAGCAGTCCAGCGAGGGGGACAGGGAGTGAGACCCAGTACTTC. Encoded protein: CASSPARGTGSETQYF.

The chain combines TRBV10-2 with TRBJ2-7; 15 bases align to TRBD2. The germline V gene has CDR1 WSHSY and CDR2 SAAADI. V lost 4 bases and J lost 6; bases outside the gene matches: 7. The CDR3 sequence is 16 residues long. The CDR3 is CASSGTSGRAGGEQYF. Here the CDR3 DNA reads TGCGCCAGCAGTGGGACTAGCGGGAGGGCCGGGGGCGAGCAGTACTTC.

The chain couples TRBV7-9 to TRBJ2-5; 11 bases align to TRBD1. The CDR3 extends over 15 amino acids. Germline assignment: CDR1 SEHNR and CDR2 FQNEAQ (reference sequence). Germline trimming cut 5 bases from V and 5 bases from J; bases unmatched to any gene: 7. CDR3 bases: TGTGCCAGCAGCGGCGGACAGGGGGCATGGGAGACCCAGTACTTC. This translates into CASSGGQGAWETQYF.

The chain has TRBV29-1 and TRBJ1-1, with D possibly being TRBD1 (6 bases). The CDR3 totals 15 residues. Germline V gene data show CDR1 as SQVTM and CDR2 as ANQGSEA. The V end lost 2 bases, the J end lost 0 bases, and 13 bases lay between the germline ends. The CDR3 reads CSVEITRTVNTEAFF. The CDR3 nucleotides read TGCAGCGTTGAAATTACCAGGACAGTGAACACTGAAGCTTTCTTT. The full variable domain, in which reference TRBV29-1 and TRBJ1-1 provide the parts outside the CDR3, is SAVISQKPSRDICQRGTSLTIQCQVDSQVTMMFWYRQQPGQSLTLIATANQGSEATYESGFVIDKFPISRPNLTFSTLTVSNMSPEDSSIYLCSVEITRTVNTEAFFGQGTRLTVV.

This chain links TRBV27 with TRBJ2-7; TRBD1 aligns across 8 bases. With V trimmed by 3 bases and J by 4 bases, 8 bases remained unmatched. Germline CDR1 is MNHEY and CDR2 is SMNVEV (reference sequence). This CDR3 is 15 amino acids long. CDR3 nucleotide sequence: TGTGCCAGCAGTTTTGCGACAGGGGTCCCTTACGAGCAGTACTTC. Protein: CASSFATGVPYEQYF.

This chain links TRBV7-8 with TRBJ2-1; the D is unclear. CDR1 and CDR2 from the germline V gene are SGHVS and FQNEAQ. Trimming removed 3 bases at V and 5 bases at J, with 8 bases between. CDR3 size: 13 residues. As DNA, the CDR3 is TGTGCCAGCAGCTTTCCCGAGCACAATGAGCAGTTCTTC. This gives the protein CASSFPEHNEQFF.

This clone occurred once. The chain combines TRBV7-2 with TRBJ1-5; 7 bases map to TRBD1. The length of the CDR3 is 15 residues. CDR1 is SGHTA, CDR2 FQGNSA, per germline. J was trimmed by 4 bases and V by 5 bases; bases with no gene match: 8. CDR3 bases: TGTGCCAGCAGCGCATCAGGGGGAGTGAATCAGCCCCAGCATTTT. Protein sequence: CASSASGGVNQPQHF.

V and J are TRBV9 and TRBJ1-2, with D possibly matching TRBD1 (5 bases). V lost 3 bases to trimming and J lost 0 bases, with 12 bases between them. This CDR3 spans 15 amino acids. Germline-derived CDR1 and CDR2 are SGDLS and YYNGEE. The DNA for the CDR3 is TGTGCCAGCAGCGAGCTGGGGGAGGCTAACTATGGCTACACCTTC. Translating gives CASSELGEANYGYTF.

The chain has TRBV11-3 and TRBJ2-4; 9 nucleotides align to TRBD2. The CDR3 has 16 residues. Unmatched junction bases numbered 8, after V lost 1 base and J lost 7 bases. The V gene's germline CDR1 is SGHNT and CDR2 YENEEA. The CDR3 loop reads CASSLAWGLAGNIQYF. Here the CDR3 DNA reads TGTGCCAGCAGCTTAGCCTGGGGGCTAGCGGGGAACATTCAGTACTTC.

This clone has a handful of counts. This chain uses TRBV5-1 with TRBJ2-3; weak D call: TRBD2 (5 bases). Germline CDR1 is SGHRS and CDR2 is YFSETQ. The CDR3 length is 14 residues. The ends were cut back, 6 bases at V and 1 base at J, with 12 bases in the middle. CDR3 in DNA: TGCGCCAGCACCCAGGAGGCTGGCACAGATACGCAGTATTTT. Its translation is CASTQEAGTDTQYF.

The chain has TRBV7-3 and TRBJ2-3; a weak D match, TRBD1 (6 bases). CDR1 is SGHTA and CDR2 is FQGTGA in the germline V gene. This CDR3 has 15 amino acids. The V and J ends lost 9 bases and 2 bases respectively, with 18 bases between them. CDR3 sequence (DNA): TGTGCCAGAGAACCAGCGACAGGCTACACAGATACGCAGTATTTT. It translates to CAREPATGYTDTQYF. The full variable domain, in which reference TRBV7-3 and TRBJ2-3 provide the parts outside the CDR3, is GAGVSQTPSNKVTEKGKYVELRCDPISGHTALYWYRQSLGQGPEFLIYFQGTGAADDSGLPNDRFFAVRPEGSVSTLKIQRTERGDSAVYLCAREPATGYTDTQYFGPGTRLTVL.

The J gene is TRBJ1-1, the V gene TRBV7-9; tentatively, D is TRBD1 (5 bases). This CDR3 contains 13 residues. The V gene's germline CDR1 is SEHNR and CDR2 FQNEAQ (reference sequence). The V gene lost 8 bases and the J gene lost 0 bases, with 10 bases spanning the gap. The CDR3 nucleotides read TGTGCCAGCGGACCGGGGGTGAACACTGAAGCTTTCTTT. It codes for CASGPGVNTEAFF.

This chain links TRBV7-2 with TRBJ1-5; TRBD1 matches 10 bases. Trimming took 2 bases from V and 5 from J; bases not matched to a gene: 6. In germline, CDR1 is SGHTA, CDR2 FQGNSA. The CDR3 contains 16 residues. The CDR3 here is CASSLLGTGVDQPQHF. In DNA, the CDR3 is TGTGCCAGCAGCTTATTAGGGACAGGGGTCGATCAGCCCCAGCATTTT.

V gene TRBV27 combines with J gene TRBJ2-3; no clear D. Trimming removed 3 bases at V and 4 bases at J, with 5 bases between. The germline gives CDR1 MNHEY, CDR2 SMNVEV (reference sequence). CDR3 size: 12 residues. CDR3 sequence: CASSLRADTQYF. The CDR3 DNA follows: TGTGCCAGCAGTTTGCGCGCAGATACGCAGTATTTT.

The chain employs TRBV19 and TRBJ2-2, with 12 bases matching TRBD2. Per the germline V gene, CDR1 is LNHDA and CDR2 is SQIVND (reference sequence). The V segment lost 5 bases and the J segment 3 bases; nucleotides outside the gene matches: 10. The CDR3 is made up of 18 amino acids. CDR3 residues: CASSVQRLAGVDTGELFF. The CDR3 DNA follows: TGTGCCAGTAGTGTCCAACGACTAGCGGGGGTCGACACCGGGGAGCTGTTTTTT.

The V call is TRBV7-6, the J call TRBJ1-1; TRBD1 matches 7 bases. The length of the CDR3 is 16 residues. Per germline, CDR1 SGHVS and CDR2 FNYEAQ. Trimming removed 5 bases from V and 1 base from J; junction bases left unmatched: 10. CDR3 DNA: TGTGCCAGCAGCATCCTCGCGACAGGGCGGAACACTGAAGCTTTCTTT. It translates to CASSILATGRNTEAFF.

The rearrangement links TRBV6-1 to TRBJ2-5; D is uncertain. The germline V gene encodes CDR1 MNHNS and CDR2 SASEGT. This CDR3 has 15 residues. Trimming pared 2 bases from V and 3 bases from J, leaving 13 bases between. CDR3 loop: CASSERGQLKETQYF. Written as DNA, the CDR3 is TGTGCCAGCAGTGAACGAGGCCAACTAAAAGAGACCCAGTACTTC.

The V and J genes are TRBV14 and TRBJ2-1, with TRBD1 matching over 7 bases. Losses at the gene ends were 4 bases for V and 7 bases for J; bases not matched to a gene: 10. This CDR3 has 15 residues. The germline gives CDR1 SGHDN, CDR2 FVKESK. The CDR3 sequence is CASSRPATGFNEQFF. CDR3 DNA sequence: TGTGCCAGCAGCCGGCCGGCGACAGGGTTTAATGAGCAGTTCTTC. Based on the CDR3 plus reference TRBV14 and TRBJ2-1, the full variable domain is EAGVTQFPSHSVIEKGQTVTLRCDPISGHDNLYWYRRVMGKEIKFLLHFVKESKQDESGMPNNRFLAERTGGTYSTLKVQPAELEDSGVYFCASSRPATGFNEQFFGPGTRLTVL.

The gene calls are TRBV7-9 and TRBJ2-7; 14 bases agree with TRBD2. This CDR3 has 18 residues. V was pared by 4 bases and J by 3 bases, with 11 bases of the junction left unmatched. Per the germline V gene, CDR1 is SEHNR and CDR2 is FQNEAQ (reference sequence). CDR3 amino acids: CASSSGTSGGHFLYEQYF. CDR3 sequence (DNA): TGTGCCAGCAGCTCAGGGACTAGCGGGGGTCATTTTCTCTACGAGCAGTACTTC.

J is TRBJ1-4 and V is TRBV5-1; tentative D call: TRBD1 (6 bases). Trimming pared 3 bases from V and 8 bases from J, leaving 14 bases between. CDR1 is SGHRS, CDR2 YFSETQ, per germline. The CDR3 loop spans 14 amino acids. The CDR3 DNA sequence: TGCGCCAGCAGCTCCGGACAGATGGGGGAAAAACTGTTTTTT. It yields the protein CASSSGQMGEKLFF.

The CDR3 loop reads CAISEDRGLWNQPQHF. The CDR3 region has the DNA TGTGCCATCAGTGAGGACAGGGGGCTATGGAATCAGCCCCAGCATTTT. This chain uses TRBV10-3 with TRBJ1-5; 10 bases align to TRBD1. The CDR3 extends over 16 amino acids. V lost 2 bases to trimming and J lost 4 bases; unmatched junction nucleotides: 5. Germline V lookup: CDR1 ENHRY, CDR2 SYGVKD.

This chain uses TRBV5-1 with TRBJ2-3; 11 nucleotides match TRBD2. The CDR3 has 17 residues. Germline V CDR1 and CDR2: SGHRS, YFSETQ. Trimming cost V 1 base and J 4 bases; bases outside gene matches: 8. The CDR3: CASSLLTSGGGADTQYF. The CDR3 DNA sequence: TGCGCCAGCAGCTTGCTTACTAGCGGGGGAGGCGCAGATACGCAGTATTTT. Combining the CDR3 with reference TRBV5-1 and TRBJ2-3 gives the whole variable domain KAGVTQTPRYLIKTRGQQVTLSCSPISGHRSVSWYQQTPGQGLQFLFEYFSETQRNKGNFPGRFSGRQFSNSRSEMNVSTLELGDSALYLCASSLLTSGGGADTQYFGPGTRLTVL.

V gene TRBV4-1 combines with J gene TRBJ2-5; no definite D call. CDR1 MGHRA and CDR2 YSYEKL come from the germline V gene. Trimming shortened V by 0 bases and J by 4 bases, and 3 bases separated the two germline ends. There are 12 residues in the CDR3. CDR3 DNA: TGCGCCAGCAGCCAAGATAGAGAGACCCAGTACTTC. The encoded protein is CASSQDRETQYF.

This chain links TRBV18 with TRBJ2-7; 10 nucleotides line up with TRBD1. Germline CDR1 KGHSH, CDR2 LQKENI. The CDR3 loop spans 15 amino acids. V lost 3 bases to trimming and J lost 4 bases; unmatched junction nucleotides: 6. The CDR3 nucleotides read TGTGCCAGCTCACCGGCCGGGACAGGGGAGTACGAGCAGTACTTC. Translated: CASSPAGTGEYEQYF.

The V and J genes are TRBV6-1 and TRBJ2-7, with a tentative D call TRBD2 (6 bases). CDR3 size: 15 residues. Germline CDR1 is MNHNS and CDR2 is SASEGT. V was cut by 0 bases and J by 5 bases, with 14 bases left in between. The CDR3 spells CASSEARDLNDEQYF. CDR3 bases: TGTGCCAGCAGTGAAGCCAGGGACTTGAATGACGAGCAGTACTTC.

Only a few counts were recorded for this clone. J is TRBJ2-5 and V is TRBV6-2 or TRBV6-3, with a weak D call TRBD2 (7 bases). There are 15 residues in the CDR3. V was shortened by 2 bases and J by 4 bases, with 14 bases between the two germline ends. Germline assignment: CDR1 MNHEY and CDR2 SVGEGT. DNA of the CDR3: TGTGCCAGCAGTTACGTGGGGGGGCAGTTAGAGACCCAGTACTTC. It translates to CASSYVGGQLETQYF.

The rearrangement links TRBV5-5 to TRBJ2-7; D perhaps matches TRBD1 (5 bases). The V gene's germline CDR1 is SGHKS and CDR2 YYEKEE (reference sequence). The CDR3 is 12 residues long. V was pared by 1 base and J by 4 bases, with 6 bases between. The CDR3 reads CASSLRQYEQYF. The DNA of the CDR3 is TGTGCCAGCAGCTTGAGACAGTACGAGCAGTACTTC.